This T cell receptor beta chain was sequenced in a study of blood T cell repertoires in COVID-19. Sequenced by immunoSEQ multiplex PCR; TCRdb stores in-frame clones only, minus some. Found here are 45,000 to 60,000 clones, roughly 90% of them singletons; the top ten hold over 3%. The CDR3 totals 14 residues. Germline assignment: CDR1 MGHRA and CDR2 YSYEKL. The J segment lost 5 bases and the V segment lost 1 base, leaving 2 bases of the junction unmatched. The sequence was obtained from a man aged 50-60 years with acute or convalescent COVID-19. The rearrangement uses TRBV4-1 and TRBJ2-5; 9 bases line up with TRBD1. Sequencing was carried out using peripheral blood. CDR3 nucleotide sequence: TGCGCCAGCAGCCAAGGGACAGGGGACGAGACCCAGTACTTC. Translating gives CASSQGTGDETQYF.